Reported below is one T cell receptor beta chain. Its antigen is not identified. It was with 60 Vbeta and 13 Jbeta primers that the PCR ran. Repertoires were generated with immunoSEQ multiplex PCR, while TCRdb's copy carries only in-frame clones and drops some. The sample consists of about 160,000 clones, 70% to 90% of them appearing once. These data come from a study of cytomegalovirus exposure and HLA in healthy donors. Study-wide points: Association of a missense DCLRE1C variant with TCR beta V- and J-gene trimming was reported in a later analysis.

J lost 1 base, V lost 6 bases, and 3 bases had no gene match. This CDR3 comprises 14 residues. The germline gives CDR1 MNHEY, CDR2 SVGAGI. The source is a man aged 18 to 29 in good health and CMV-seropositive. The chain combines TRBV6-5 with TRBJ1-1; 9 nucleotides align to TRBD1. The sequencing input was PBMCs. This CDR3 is CASSPTGGNTEAFF. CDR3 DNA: TGTGCCAGCAGCCCGACAGGGGGGAACACTGAAGCTTTCTTT.